These T cell receptor beta chains were read from a single sample in a study of shared clonotypes between healthy human individuals. The repertoire was sequenced with immunoSEQ multiplex PCR; TCRdb's copy has only in-frame clones and lacks some. The table has about 1.1 million clones, 60% to 80% seen once. The sample consisted of memory CD4+ T cells from PBMCs. The receptors were gathered from a man between 18 and 35 years old in good health. Some clones in this sample may be carry-over from other donors' samples. CDR3s include the opening cysteine and the closing phenylalanine or tryptophan. Clone size appears in some rows only: once, few, many, or a class for an expanded clone.

abundance	v_gene	CDR3aa
.	TRBV5-1	CASSLDAGSEQYF
.	TRBV28	CASRGSSGTDTQYF
few	TRBV7-2	CASSLGITGGFTGELFF
.	TRBV5-6	CASSLLRGETQYF
.	TRBV5-1	CASSYGDSENTQYF
.	TRBV6-5	CASNLGTGYNSPLHF
few	TRBV25-1	CASTPTGNYGYTF
.	TRBV5-6	CASSRTPPYGYTF
once	TRBV28	CASSLPGGTDTQYF
many	TRBV7-8	CASSLGRTRSYNEQFF
.	TRBV7-9	CASSLSLGLILYNEQFF
.	TRBV6-5	CASSSFLGRGQYF
.	TRBV4-3	CASSPNSGRPDTQYF
once	TRBV2	CASSLLPGLNSGNTIYF
.	TRBV5-6	CASSSLGSGELFF
few	TRBV4-1	CASSPVTDYGYTF
.	TRBV25-1	CASSSNRVGYEQYF
few	TRBV2	CASSDRGQLQETQYF
few	TRBV27	CASSRTRAGATTYEQYF
.	TRBV7-3	CASSATLRGYAFF
.	TRBV4-2	CASSQPQREETQYF
.	TRBV28	CASSSPGAPPMNTEAFF
.	TRBV7-9	CASSLYRDGNTRAFF
.	TRBV14	CASSPGFTGELFF
.	TRBV28	CASSQNRDSWSVGYTF
.	TRBV4-1	CASSQMTARDEQYF
.	TRBV27	CASSLSAVSPQPQHF
few	TRBV25-1	CASSDSTTTANEQFF
.	TRBV19	CASRGLSATNEKLFF
.	TRBV15	CATSNRLAGVYEQYF
.	TRBV18	CASSPPDVYEQYF
.	TRBV21-1	CASSKNDRAYGNTIYF
.	TRBV2	CASKRVDKWGEQYF
.	TRBV2	CASSRGLAGYEETQYF
few	TRBV18	CASSDTATNEKLFF
.	TRBV21-1	CASSTQRPPRKDQPQHF
few	TRBV10-1	CAPQARDDNEKLFF
.	TRBV11-2	CASSHFGGDRPHEQYF
.	TRBV2	CASSGDSNQPQHF
.	TRBV6-1	CASSGGTLRAFF
.	TRBV7-2	CASSLVSGYNEQFF
.	TRBV19	CASSIAVDRFYEQYF
once	TRBV5-1	CASTRTAGQGLETQYF
.	TRBV7-8	CASSWGRRSTGELFF
few	TRBV6-1	CASSWDSHTEAFF
.	TRBV6-1	CASRKELAKNIQYF
.	TRBV6-5	CASSRFRDTQPQHF
.	TRBV6-1	CASSTMGTPTDTQYF
once	TRBV5-1	CASSPGGASGSQHF
.	TRBV7-2	CASSLGVSRGTQYF
.	TRBV9	CASSVDEGSSGNTIYF
.	TRBV6-5	CASEQGTGQPQHF
.	TRBV6-6	CASRRPLKTYEQYF
.	TRBV30	CAWSVGSGNTIYF
.	TRBV6-1	CATRRDPTDTQYF